This paragraph reports one T cell receptor beta chain. Vbeta (60) and Jbeta (13) primers were used in the PCR. Study processing details: Per a later analysis, the number of unique TCR beta chains was around 80 million, of which some 10 million were shared. Generated by immunoSEQ multiplex PCR, the TCRdb table keeps only in-frame clones and is missing some. That table furnishes V, J and clone size, whereas the DNA furnished D and trimming. This sample has about 150,000 clones, with over 60% found just once. The sample comes from a study of cytomegalovirus exposure and HLA in healthy donors. Study at large: Clustering assigned around 77% of the roughly 370 genotyped donors to the Caucasian-associated ancestry cluster.

This CDR3 contains 15 residues. Trimming removed 4 bases at V and 4 bases at J, with 14 bases between. From germline, CDR1 is LNHDA and CDR2 SQIVND (reference sequence). At collection, donors were nominally healthy, but unrecorded immune exposures were probable. The clonotype was recovered from a man aged 40-49 years in good health and CMV-seronegative. Sequencing was carried out using PBMCs. The V call is TRBV19, the J call TRBJ1-3; no clear D gene. CDR3 protein: CASSTSTGVGNTIYF. The CDR3 DNA reads as TGTGCCAGTAGTACCTCGACCGGAGTAGGAAACACCATATATTTT.